Described below is a single T cell receptor beta chain sequence and its context. The CDR3 extends over 12 amino acids. Trimming removed 3 bases at V and 5 bases at J, with 8 bases between. In germline, CDR1 is SNHLY, CDR2 FYNNEI. Study members were between roughly 18 and 90 years old and lived in 25 or so US regions. Assignments of participants to cohorts depended upon their own reported clinical history. Study processing details: Nucleated cell counts were estimated from reference gene primer amplification. Assay: immunoSEQ multiplex PCR; the TCRdb copy retains only in-frame clones and omits some. V and J calls and clone size are as listed in that table; D and trimming were resolved from the DNA. This sample has about 220,000 clones, with roughly nine tenths found just once. The data originate from a study of blood T cell repertoires in COVID-19.

The chain employs TRBV2 and TRBJ2-7; the D is unclear. The source is a woman under 30 in a cohort exposed to, infected with or recovered from COVID-19 (not recorded which). Sequenced sample: PBMCs or T cells enriched from blood (not recorded which). The CDR3 region is CASSDLFHEQYF. In DNA form, the CDR3 reads TGTGCCAGCAGTGACCTCTTCCACGAGCAGTACTTC.